This entry lists 29 T cell receptor beta chains sequenced from one sample in a study of breast tumors, draining lymph nodes, adjacent tissues. TCRdb reprocessed the multiplex PCR reads with MiXCR, giving one entry per CDR3 protein. The sample consists of about 100,000 distinct CDR3 sequences, less than 25% of them appearing once. Samples came from axillary lymph nodes draining the breast cancer. Specimen: axillary lymph node tissue. Receptors were obtained from a female donor with breast cancer. Some clones in this sample may be carry-over from other donors' samples.

The chain combines TRBV10-3 with TRBJ1-1; unclear D gene. Germline V lookup: CDR1 ENHRY, CDR2 SYGVKD. V dropped 4 bases and J dropped 1 base, with 10 bases sitting between them. This CDR3 has 14 residues. CDR3 sequence (DNA): TGTGCCATCAGTGTGGGCAGTTGGAACACTGAAGCTTTCTTT. Translation: CAISVGSWNTEAFF.

This clonotype occurred a few times. For the CDR3, the DNA is TGTGCCAGCAGTTTATCGGGACAGGGGGCTTCACCCCTCCACTTT. Encoded protein: CASSLSGQGASPLHF. The V call is TRBV28, the J call TRBJ1-6; 12 nucleotides match TRBD1. The CDR3 covers 15 residues. Germline V CDR1 and CDR2: MDHEN, SYDVKM. Trimming took 1 base from V and 9 from J; bases not matched to a gene: 1.

This clonotype was picked up many times. The chain recombines TRBV19 with TRBJ2-1, with 9 nucleotides matching TRBD2. With 9 bases clipped from V and 6 bases from J, the junction kept 9 bases outside the gene matches. Germline lookup yields CDR1 LNHDA and CDR2 SQIVND (reference sequence). CDR3 length equals 14 residues. The CDR3 coding sequence is TGTGCCAGCCAAGCGGGAGGATCCGGCAATGAGCAGTTCTTC. It translates to CASQAGGSGNEQFF.

With respect to this clonotype: Here the CDR3 omits its conserved ending phenylalanine or tryptophan, so a read error is the likely source. Here the CDR3 DNA reads TGCAGTGCTAGTGGTGGGTTAGATTCACCCCTCCACCTT. Its protein is CSASGGLDSPLHL. The chain carries TRBV20-1 and TRBJ1-6; no definite D call. The CDR3 contains 13 residues. The germline CDR1 and CDR2 sequences are DFQATT and SNEGSKA (reference sequence). V gave up 3 bases and J gave up 8 bases, with 11 bases separating them.

This clonotype was seen more than once but under ten times. This clone may be a read error of a much larger clone one base away. The chain links TRBV5-1 to TRBJ2-1; D is possibly TRBD2 (5 bases). The CDR3 loop spans 14 amino acids. The germline V gene has CDR1 SGHRS and CDR2 YFSETQ. The chain's CDR3 is CVSSPRREYNEQFF. For the CDR3, the DNA is TGCGTCAGCAGCCCCCGACGGGAATACAATGAGCAGTTCTTC.

Ten or more counts support this clonotype. V gene TRBV4-1 combines with J gene TRBJ1-2, with D possibly being TRBD1 (5 bases). The length of the CDR3 is 15 residues. V was cut by 1 base and J by 6 bases, with 15 bases left in between. In germline, CDR1 is MGHRA, CDR2 YSYEKL. The CDR3 sequence: CASSQGQYTTDGYTF. Here the CDR3 DNA reads TGCGCCAGCAGCCAAGGACAGTATACGACGGATGGCTACACCTTC.

This clonotype was counted ten times or more. This chain connects TRBV7-9 to TRBJ1-4; D gene ambiguous. Germline CDR1 reads SEHNR; CDR2 reads FQNEAQ (reference sequence). Trimming stripped 4 bases from V and 7 bases from J, with 19 bases between. The CDR3 consists of 16 residues. The CDR3 DNA sequence: TGTGCCAGCAGCTCCTCCCGGGCTGTAACTGGTGAAAAACTGTTTTTT. The encoded protein is CASSSSRAVTGEKLFF.

This clonotype has at least ten counts. CDR3 nucleotide sequence: TGTGCCAGCAGCAGAGGGGCAGGGCTCGAGCAGTACTTC. Amino acid sequence: CASSRGAGLEQYF. V usage is TRBV11-3 and J usage is TRBJ2-7; D is possibly TRBD1 or TRBD2 (5 bases each). Germline V CDR1 and CDR2: SGHNT, YENEEA. Between the trimmed V and J ends, which lost 5 bases and 6 bases, there was a span of 14 bases. CDR3 length: 13 amino acids.

This sequence joins TRBV2 and TRBJ1-5; D call uncertain. The CDR3 is made up of 13 amino acids. Germline values: CDR1 SNHLY, CDR2 FYNNEI. V lost 6 bases and J 2 bases, leaving 8 bases between the germline ends. The CDR3 spells CASRFEGNQPQHF. Written as DNA, the CDR3 is TGTGCCAGCAGGTTCGAGGGCAATCAGCCCCAGCATTTT.

Points on this clonotype: One end of the junction does not line up with germline, which may come from a read error. In nucleotides, the CDR3 is TGTGCCAGCACCCCGCGGGGTAGTCGTGAAAAAGTGTTTTTT. Its translation: CASTPRGSREKVFF. The rearrangement links TRBV12-3 or TRBV12-4 to TRBJ1-4; no clear D. The CDR3 length is 14 residues.

On this clonotype itself: This could be a read error, since a much larger clone is one nucleotide away. The V and J genes are TRBV20-1 and TRBJ2-2, with 8 bases lining up with TRBD2. This CDR3 has 16 residues. Germline V gene sequence: CDR1 DFQATT, CDR2 SNEGSKA (reference sequence). The chain's CDR3 is CSARPGRGVHTGELLF. CDR3 DNA: TGCAGTGCTAGGCCCGGGCGGGGGGTCCACACCGGGGAGCTGCTTTTT.

As for this clonotype: Just one base apart from a much larger clone, this may be a read error. The final CDR3 position lacks the conserved phenylalanine or tryptophan, pointing to a likely read error. CDR3 sequence reads: CASSQAFRESRYTL. The CDR3 bases are TGTGCCAGCAGCCAAGCGTTCAGGGAGAGTCGCTACACCCTC. The V gene is TRBV3-1, the J gene TRBJ1-2, with D perhaps matching TRBD1 (5 bases). The CDR3 loop spans 14 amino acids. V was trimmed by 1 base and J by 9 bases, leaving 15 bases between them. CDR1 and CDR2 (germline): LGHDT, YNNKEL (reference sequence).

The rearrangement joins TRBV19 to TRBJ1-4, with TRBD1 identical over 7 bases. Germline-derived CDR1 and CDR2 are LNHDA and SQIVND (reference sequence). The CDR3 runs to 18 residues. V dropped 6 bases and J dropped 3; count of bases not matched to a gene: 16. CDR3 sequence reads: CASSTDRALGTANEKLFF. For the CDR3, the DNA is TGTGCCAGTAGCACCGACAGGGCTTTGGGGACCGCTAATGAAAAACTGTTTTTT.

This clonotype was found many times. The chain employs TRBV9 and TRBJ2-1, with D possibly called TRBD1 or TRBD2 (5 bases each). V dropped 0 bases and J dropped 9 bases, with 16 bases sitting between them. CDR3 length: 15 amino acids. Germline assignment: CDR1 SGDLS and CDR2 YYNGEE. DNA of the CDR3: TGTGCCAGCAGCGTAGCGAGGGGATCCAGTAGTGAGCAGTTCTTC. Its translation is CASSVARGSSSEQFF.

In this sample, this clonotype turned up many times. The rearrangement joins TRBV20-1 to TRBJ2-7; tentative D call: TRBD2 (7 bases). CDR3 size: 15 residues. Deletions cut 0 bases from V and 2 bases from J, with 14 bases between. Looked up from germline, CDR1 is DFQATT and CDR2 is SNEGSKA (reference sequence). Here the CDR3 reads CSAREVGGATYEQYF. CDR3 bases: TGCAGTGCTAGAGAGGTTGGGGGGGCTACCTACGAGCAGTACTTC.

At least ten counts were recorded for this clonotype. This sequence joins TRBV5-1 and TRBJ2-2, with D perhaps matching TRBD2 (6 bases). Trimming removed 1 base from V and 8 bases from J, with 12 bases in between. The length of the CDR3 is 14 residues. In germline, CDR1 is SGHRS, CDR2 YFSETQ. This CDR3 reads CASSLLGGAGELFF. The CDR3 DNA follows: TGCGCCAGCAGCTTGTTGGGAGGAGCGGGGGAGCTGTTTTTT.

This clonotype was picked up many times. The chain links TRBV6-6 to TRBJ1-2, with D perhaps TRBD1 (6 bases). V was trimmed by 2 bases and J by 4 bases, leaving 11 bases between them. The CDR3 length is 14 residues. CDR1 and CDR2 (germline): MNHNY, SVGAGI (reference sequence). Here the CDR3 DNA reads TGTGCCAGCAGTTACATCGCAGGGGCCTATGGCTACACCTTC. Translating gives CASSYIAGAYGYTF.

The sample holds many counts of this clonotype. The chain carries TRBV9 and TRBJ1-2; D ambiguous. Per the germline V gene, CDR1 is SGDLS and CDR2 is YYNGEE. V gave up 4 bases and J gave up 3 bases, with 4 bases separating them. This CDR3 spans 11 amino acids. CDR3 DNA: TGTGCCAGCAGCACAGACTATGGCTACACCTTC. Translating gives CASSTDYGYTF.

This clonotype was seen at least ten times. The chain uses TRBV5-1 and TRBJ1-2; maybe TRBD1 (5 bases). The CDR3 is 13 amino acids. V was cut by 8 bases and J by 0 bases, with 11 bases left in between. The germline V gene encodes CDR1 SGHRS and CDR2 YFSETQ. The CDR3 nucleotides are TGCGCCAGTAGACAGACAGCTAACTATGGCTACACCTTC. It is translated as CASRQTANYGYTF.

This chain uses TRBV10-3 with TRBJ2-7, with D perhaps TRBD1 (6 bases). This CDR3 comprises 12 residues. V lost 4 bases to trimming and J lost 5 bases, with 9 bases between them. CDR1 is ENHRY, CDR2 SYGVKD, per germline. This CDR3 is CAISVQGDEQYF. The CDR3 bases are TGTGCCATCAGTGTACAGGGAGACGAGCAGTACTTC.

This rearrangement joins TRBV7-9 to TRBJ1-4; a possible D gene is TRBD1 (6 bases). V was shortened by 4 bases and J by 2 bases, with 14 bases between the two germline ends. Germline values: CDR1 SEHNR, CDR2 FQNEAQ (reference sequence). The CDR3 covers 16 residues. The CDR3 is CASSWAGDRTNEKLFF. The CDR3 coding sequence is TGTGCCAGCAGCTGGGCTGGTGACAGGACTAATGAAAAACTGTTTTTT.

This clonotype came up many times. The chain combines TRBV7-3 with TRBJ2-1, with 14 bases that match TRBD2. The length of the CDR3 is 22 residues. Germline assignment: CDR1 SGHTA and CDR2 FQGTGA. The trim removed 0 bases at V and 0 bases at J, leaving 13 bases unmatched. The CDR3 spells CASSLTPLTSGRVFGSYNEQFF. The CDR3 DNA follows: TGTGCCAGCAGCTTAACCCCCCTGACTAGCGGGAGGGTGTTCGGCTCCTACAATGAGCAGTTCTTC.

This clonotype was detected ten times or more. CDR3 nucleotide sequence: TGCGCCAGCAGCTTGGTGTCTGGACAGGGTACGCGAGGCTACACCTTC. Protein sequence: CASSLVSGQGTRGYTF. The V call is TRBV5-1, the J call TRBJ1-2; 8 bases are shared with TRBD1. CDR3 length: 16 residues. Germline-derived CDR1 and CDR2 are SGHRS and YFSETQ. Germline trimming cut 0 bases from V and 8 bases from J; bases unmatched to any gene: 12.

This clonotype was recorded at least ten times. The chain has TRBV7-2 and TRBJ2-1, with 12 bases aligning to TRBD2. Germline values: CDR1 SGHTA, CDR2 FQGNSA. V shed 5 bases, J shed 8 bases, and the junction held 10 bases outside the gene matches. This CDR3 contains 16 residues. CDR3 DNA: TGTGCCAGCAGCCCTACTAGCGGGGGGCTTCGGCATGAGCAGTTCTTC. Encoded protein: CASSPTSGGLRHEQFF.

This rearrangement joins TRBV20-1 to TRBJ1-1; no clear D gene. Germline assignment: CDR1 DFQATT and CDR2 SNEGSKA (reference sequence). V lost 3 bases and J lost 0, with 11 bases in between. There are 14 residues in the CDR3. The DNA of the CDR3 is TGCAGTGCTAGTGACAACTACATGAACACTGAAGCTTTCTTT. It encodes CSASDNYMNTEAFF.

This clonotype came up many times. The rearrangement links TRBV30 to TRBJ1-2; D unresolved. Between the trimmed V and J ends, which lost 1 base and 6 bases, there was a span of 18 bases. Germline-derived CDR1 and CDR2 are GTSNPN and SVGIG (reference sequence). The CDR3 loop spans 15 amino acids. CDR3 residues: CAWSGQTYSEDGYTF. In DNA, the CDR3 is TGTGCCTGGAGTGGGCAGACTTACTCTGAGGATGGCTACACCTTC.

This clonotype was seen ten or more times. The V gene is TRBV7-9, the J gene TRBJ2-5, with D unresolved. This CDR3 comprises 15 residues. Germline assignment: CDR1 SEHNR and CDR2 FQNEAQ (reference sequence). V shed 5 bases and J shed 6 bases, with 19 bases lying between them. The CDR3 DNA sequence: TGTGCCAGCAGCCCAGGCCCAGGCCCGTTTCAGACCCAGTACTTC. Its protein is CASSPGPGPFQTQYF.

This clonotype was observed at least ten times. J is TRBJ1-5 and V is TRBV12-3 or TRBV12-4; no definite D call. The CDR3 runs 14 residues. V was clipped by 0 bases and J by 4 bases, with 7 bases between them. The CDR3 sequence: CASSLAGRNQPQHF. CDR3 in DNA: TGTGCCAGCAGTTTAGCGGGGAGGAATCAGCCCCAGCATTTT.

The chain employs TRBV20-1 and TRBJ2-7, with D perhaps being TRBD1 or TRBD2 (7 bases each). CDR1 and CDR2 (germline): DFQATT, SNEGSKA (reference sequence). V was clipped by 6 bases and J by 3 bases, with 12 bases between them. This CDR3 has 12 residues. For the CDR3, the DNA is TGCAGTGCGACAGGGAGGGGCTACGAGCAGTACTTC. Protein product: CSATGRGYEQYF.